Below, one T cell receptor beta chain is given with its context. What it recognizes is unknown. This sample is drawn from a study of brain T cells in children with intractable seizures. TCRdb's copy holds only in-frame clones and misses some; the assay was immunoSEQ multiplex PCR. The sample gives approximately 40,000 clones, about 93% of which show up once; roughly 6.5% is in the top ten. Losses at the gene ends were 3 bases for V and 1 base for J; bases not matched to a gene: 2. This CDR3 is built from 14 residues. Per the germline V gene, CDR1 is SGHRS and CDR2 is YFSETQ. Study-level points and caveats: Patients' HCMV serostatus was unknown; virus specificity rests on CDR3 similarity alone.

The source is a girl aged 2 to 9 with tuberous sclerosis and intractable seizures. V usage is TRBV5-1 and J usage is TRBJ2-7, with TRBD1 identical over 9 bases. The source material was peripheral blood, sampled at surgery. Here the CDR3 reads CASSSQGASYEQYF. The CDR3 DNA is TGCGCCAGCAGCTCACAGGGGGCATCCTACGAGCAGTACTTC.